A selection of T cell receptor beta chains follows, all from one sample in a study of T cells expressing NK-cell markers. TCRdb reanalyzed the 5' RACE reads, giving one entry per CDR3 protein sequence and no DNA. The sample spans about 460,000 distinct CDR3 sequences; the ten largest clones claim 1.4%. The sample consisted of blood T cells: a sorted CD56 or NKG2C T cell subset, CD4+ or CD8+ T cells, or bulk PBMC T cells (not recorded which). The receptors come from a woman between 45 and 65 years old in good health. The CDR3 runs from the conserved cysteine through the conserved F or W.

v_gene: TRBV20-1
j_gene: TRBJ1-1
CDR3aa: CSARKGGGPEAFF

v_gene: TRBV24-1
j_gene: TRBJ1-2
CDR3aa: CATSDAGTGDTIGYTF

v_gene: TRBV20-1
j_gene: TRBJ1-2
CDR3aa: CSARVSLNGYGYTF

v_gene: TRBV5-1
j_gene: TRBJ2-1
CDR3aa: CASSFSGRAVF

v_gene: TRBV6-6
j_gene: TRBJ1-2
CDR3aa: CASSGQGGDDNYGYTF

v_gene: TRBV10-3
j_gene: TRBJ1-5
CDR3aa: CAISVKGDGNQPQHF

v_gene: TRBV6-4
j_gene: TRBJ2-6
CDR3aa: CASSETGTGYSGANVLTF

v_gene: TRBV12-3/TRBV12-4
j_gene: TRBJ2-7
CDR3aa: CASSRLAESYEQYF

v_gene: TRBV7-9
j_gene: TRBJ2-6
CDR3aa: CASSLGLRTDLSGANVLTF

v_gene: TRBV4-2
j_gene: TRBJ2-5
CDR3aa: CASSQVSSGSHQETQYF

v_gene: TRBV29-1
j_gene: TRBJ2-1
CDR3aa: CSVAATADGGREQFF

v_gene: TRBV24-1
j_gene: TRBJ2-2
CDR3aa: CATSEVVPGELFF

v_gene: TRBV12-3/TRBV12-4
j_gene: TRBJ2-1
CDR3aa: CASSLGASGANEQFF

v_gene: TRBV12-3/TRBV12-4
j_gene: TRBJ1-5
CDR3aa: CASSSSGGLRQPQHF

v_gene: TRBV3-1
j_gene: TRBJ1-2
CDR3aa: CASSRGEGMAYGYTF

v_gene: TRBV12-3/TRBV12-4
j_gene: TRBJ1-1
CDR3aa: CASSPTGGRTEAFF

v_gene: TRBV7-8
j_gene: TRBJ1-5
CDR3aa: CASSKSRDRLDQPQHF

v_gene: TRBV19
j_gene: TRBJ2-1
CDR3aa: CASRLAGGPIGNEQFF

v_gene: TRBV5-1
j_gene: TRBJ2-3
CDR3aa: CASSLDVSASTDTQYF

v_gene: TRBV29-1
j_gene: TRBJ2-1
CDR3aa: CSVEDSQRYYNEQFF

v_gene: TRBV12-3/TRBV12-4
j_gene: TRBJ2-7
CDR3aa: CASSLSGTSAYEQYF

v_gene: TRBV9
j_gene: TRBJ1-1
CDR3aa: CASSPQDTFTEAFF

v_gene: TRBV24-1
j_gene: TRBJ1-1
CDR3aa: CATSGFRGTDTEAFF

v_gene: TRBV10-2
j_gene: TRBJ2-1
CDR3aa: CASRLAGEQFF

v_gene: TRBV5-1
j_gene: TRBJ2-3
CDR3aa: CASSAGGSVDTQYF

v_gene: TRBV6-2/TRBV6-3
j_gene: TRBJ2-7
CDR3aa: CASALAGESYEQYF

v_gene: TRBV24-1
j_gene: TRBJ2-5
CDR3aa: CAAGGQSETQYF

v_gene: TRBV27
j_gene: TRBJ1-2
CDR3aa: CASSLSYRNYGYTF

v_gene: TRBV29-1
j_gene: TRBJ2-7
CDR3aa: CSVLTGGYGEQYF